The 11 T cell receptor beta chains given below trace back to one sample, sequenced in a study of blood T cell repertoires in COVID-19. Produced via immunoSEQ multiplex PCR; TCRdb's table is partial and in-frame only. The table records 250,000 or so clones, around 93% of them present only once. The sample taken for sequencing was PBMCs or T cells enriched from blood (not recorded which). The receptors were sampled from a middle-aged man who had been exposed to COVID-19.

The chain employs TRBV28 and TRBJ1-1; D is uncertain. Trimming pared 3 bases from V and 4 bases from J, leaving 18 bases between. CDR1 is MDHEN and CDR2 is SYDVKM in the germline V gene. This CDR3 comprises 16 residues. DNA of the CDR3: TGTGCCAGCAGTTTTTTCTTTCGAACACGGGGCACTGAAGCTTTCTTT. It is translated as CASSFFFRTRGTEAFF.

This clone was seen only once. The chain recombines TRBV4-2 with TRBJ1-5; D is possibly TRBD1 (6 bases). CDR1 is LGHNA, CDR2 YNFKEQ, per germline. Trimming stripped 7 bases from V and 0 bases from J, with 13 bases between. This CDR3 has 15 amino acids. CDR3 nucleotide sequence: TGTGCCAGCAACCTGGGGGCGGCTAGCAATCAGCCCCAGCATTTT. This codes for CASNLGAASNQPQHF.

The rearrangement links TRBV7-9 to TRBJ1-1, with D unclear. Germline-derived CDR1 and CDR2 are SEHNR and FQNEAQ (reference sequence). The CDR3 is 13 residues long. V was pared by 2 bases and J by 1 base, with 5 bases between. DNA for the CDR3: TGTGCCAGCAGCTTAAACAGGAACACTGAAGCTTTCTTT. As protein: CASSLNRNTEAFF. Supplemented by reference TRBV7-9 and TRBJ1-1, the full variable domain reads DTGVSQNPRHKITKRGQNVTFRCDPISEHNRLYWYRQTLGQGPEFLTYFQNEAQLEKSRLLSDRFSAERPKGSFSTLEIQRTEQGDSAMYLCASSLNRNTEAFFGQGTRLTVV.

A remark on this clone: One end of the junction varies from germline; a read error may be responsible. The gene calls are TRBV4-2 and TRBJ1-2; D possibly corresponds to TRBD1 (6 bases). The length of the CDR3 is 14 residues. CDR1 and CDR2 from the germline V gene are LGHNA and YNFKEQ. The CDR3 region is CASSPDRWNSGYTF. As DNA, the CDR3 is TGTGCCAGCAGCCCTGACAGGTGGAACTCTGGCTACACCTTC.

This clone was counted a single time. Other DNA variants within this sample encode the same CDR3. This sequence joins TRBV12-5 and TRBJ1-1; D not certain. The CDR3 consists of 13 residues. Germline V gives CDR1 LGHNT, CDR2 FRNRAP. V lost 1 base, J lost 1 base, and 4 bases lay in between. The CDR3 DNA sequence: TGTGCTAGTGGTTTGGGACAGAACACTGAAGCTTTCTTT. Translated, it gives CASGLGQNTEAFF.

The chain combines TRBV11-2 with TRBJ2-2, with 11 bases identical to TRBD2. This CDR3 is 15 amino acids long. V was pared by 6 bases and J by 6 bases, with 6 bases of the junction left unmatched. Germline V lookup: CDR1 SGHAT, CDR2 FQNNGV. CDR3 in DNA: TGTGCCAGCAGAGCAGGACTAGCGGGTCCCGGGGAGCTGTTTTTT. As protein: CASRAGLAGPGELFF. The full variable domain, in which reference TRBV11-2 and TRBJ2-2 provide the parts outside the CDR3, is EAGVAQSPRYKIIEKRQSVAFWCNPISGHATLYWYQQILGQGPKLLIQFQNNGVVDDSQLPKDRFSAERLKGVDSTLKIQPAKLEDSAVYLCASRAGLAGPGELFFGEGSRLTVL.

The chain couples TRBV27 to TRBJ2-1, with D maybe TRBD2 (5 bases). The V gene lost 7 bases and the J gene lost 7 bases, with 20 bases spanning the gap. The germline gives CDR1 MNHEY, CDR2 SMNVEV (reference sequence). The CDR3 loop spans 15 amino acids. The DNA for the CDR3 is TGTGCCAGCATAAACATAAGGGCGAGGAGGAATGAGCAGTTCTTC. It translates to CASINIRARRNEQFF.

This clone appeared once. J is TRBJ1-5 and V is TRBV19; 7 bases fit TRBD1. Germline V gene sequence: CDR1 LNHDA, CDR2 SQIVND (reference sequence). The CDR3 runs to 22 residues. Trimming took 5 bases from V and 5 from J; bases not matched to a gene: 30. CDR3 sequence reads: CASSHPSFHLRGRNRGHQPQHF. CDR3 in DNA: TGTGCCAGTAGTCACCCCTCATTCCATTTACGTGGCCGAAACAGGGGACATCAGCCCCAGCATTTT. The complete variable domain, with remaining parts taken from reference TRBV19 and TRBJ1-5, reads DGGITQSPKYLFRKEGQNVTLSCEQNLNHDAMYWYRQDPGQGLRLIYYSQIVNDFQKGDIAEGYSVSREKKESFPLTVTSAQKNPTAFYLCASSHPSFHLRGRNRGHQPQHFGDGTRLSIL.

The V call is TRBV24-1, the J call TRBJ2-2; D is ambiguous. Per germline, CDR1 KGHDR and CDR2 SFDVKD. CDR3 length: 16 amino acids. V lost 6 bases and J 6 bases, leaving 19 bases between the germline ends. CDR3: CATSSIRVMSAGELFF. The CDR3 DNA is TGTGCCACCAGTTCGATTCGGGTTATGTCCGCCGGGGAGCTGTTTTTT.

This chain uses TRBV5-5 with TRBJ2-2, with D unclear. CDR1 is SGHKS, CDR2 YYEKEE, per germline (reference sequence). Trimming shortened V by 6 bases and J by 3 bases, and 9 bases separated the two germline ends. The CDR3 has 13 residues. The CDR3 bases are TGTGCCAGCACCGAGCCCCACACCGGGGAGCTGTTTTTT. Translated, it gives CASTEPHTGELFF.

The J gene is TRBJ2-1, the V gene TRBV11-3, with 8 nucleotides matching TRBD2. Trimming cost V 5 bases and J 8 bases; bases outside gene matches: 5. The CDR3 length is 13 residues. Germline CDR1 and CDR2: SGHNT and YENEEA. CDR3 protein: CASSSFGGDEQFF. CDR3 bases: TGTGCCAGCAGCAGTTTCGGGGGGGATGAGCAGTTCTTC.